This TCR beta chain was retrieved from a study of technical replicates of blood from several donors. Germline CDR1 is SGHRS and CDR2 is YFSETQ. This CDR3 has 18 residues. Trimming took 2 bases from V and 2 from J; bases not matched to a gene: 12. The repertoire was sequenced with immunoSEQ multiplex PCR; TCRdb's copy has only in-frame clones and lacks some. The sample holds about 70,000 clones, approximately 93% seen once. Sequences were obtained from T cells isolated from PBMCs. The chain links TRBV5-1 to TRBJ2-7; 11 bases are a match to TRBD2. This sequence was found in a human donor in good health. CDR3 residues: CASSLASGRLFFTYEQYF. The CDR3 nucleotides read TGCGCCAGCAGCTTAGCTAGCGGGAGGCTATTCTTTACCTACGAGCAGTACTTC.